Following are 4 T cell receptor beta chains from one sample sequenced in a study of Graves' ophthalmopathy and Graves' hyperthyroidism. TCR beta CDR3 amplification used RNA transcripts. An opening RT-PCR round employed HTBI primers and preceded a second-round multiplex PCR. TCRdb ran MiXCR on the multiplex PCR reads and lists one entry per CDR3 protein. The data hold about 600,000 distinct CDR3 sequences, with less than 45% observed a single time. Sequencing was performed on peripheral blood or thyroid tissue (not recorded which). The origin of the receptors is an adult man with Graves' hyperthyroidism.

The sample holds a few counts of this clonotype. The chain carries TRBV27 and TRBJ2-7; 8 nucleotides match TRBD2. J gave up 3 bases and V 5 bases, and 6 bases lay outside the gene matches. This CDR3 spans 14 amino acids. Looked up from germline, CDR1 is MNHEY and CDR2 is SMNVEV (reference sequence). The CDR3 nucleotides are TGTGCCAGCAGTCCACTAGCGGTTCTCTACGAGCAGTACTTC. Protein: CASSPLAVLYEQYF.

This clonotype was observed at least ten times. The rearrangement links TRBV7-9 to TRBJ2-5; 8 bases match TRBD2. The V gene's germline CDR1 is SEHNR and CDR2 FQNEAQ (reference sequence). J lost 3 bases, V lost 5 bases, and 5 bases had no gene match. This CDR3 is built from 14 residues. Here the CDR3 reads CASSPPGGEETQYF. The CDR3 DNA follows: TGTGCCAGCAGCCCCCCGGGAGGGGAAGAGACCCAGTACTTC.

Only a few counts were recorded for this clonotype. The chain uses TRBV30 and TRBJ1-1; tentative D call: TRBD1 (5 bases). CDR1 GTSNPN and CDR2 SVGIG come from the germline V gene (reference sequence). CDR3 length: 12 residues. The V and J ends lost 0 bases and 5 bases respectively, with 7 bases between them. CDR3 in DNA: TGTGCCTGGAGTGTTGGGGGGACTGAAGCTTTCTTT. Translated, it gives CAWSVGGTEAFF.

The chain links TRBV27 to TRBJ1-1; TRBD1 is a possible D gene (6 bases). The CDR3 has 14 amino acids. Germline values: CDR1 MNHEY, CDR2 SMNVEV (reference sequence). With 2 bases removed from V and 5 bases from J, the gap between germline ends came to 12 bases. Written as DNA, the CDR3 is TGTGCCAGCAGTTTAGGCAGGGGTCGAACTGAAGCTTTCTTT. Amino acids: CASSLGRGRTEAFF.